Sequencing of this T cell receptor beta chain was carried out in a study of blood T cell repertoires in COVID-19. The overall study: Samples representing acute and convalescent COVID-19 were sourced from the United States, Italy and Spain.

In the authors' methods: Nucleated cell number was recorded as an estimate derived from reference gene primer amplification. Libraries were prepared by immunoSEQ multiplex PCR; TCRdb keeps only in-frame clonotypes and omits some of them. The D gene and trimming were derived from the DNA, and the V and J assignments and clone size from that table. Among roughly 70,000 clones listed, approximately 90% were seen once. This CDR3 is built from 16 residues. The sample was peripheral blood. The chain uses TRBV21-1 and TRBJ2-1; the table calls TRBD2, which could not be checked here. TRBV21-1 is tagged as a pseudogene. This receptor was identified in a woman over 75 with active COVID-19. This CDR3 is CASSNGSLAGYNEQFF. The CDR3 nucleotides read TGTGCCAGCAGCAATGGGAGTTTAGCGGGTTACAATGAGCAGTTCTTC.